This T cell receptor beta chain is drawn from a study of cytomegalovirus exposure and HLA in healthy donors. The primer mix had 60 Vbeta and 13 Jbeta primers. The data were produced by immunoSEQ multiplex PCR, yet TCRdb's version contains in-frame clones alone and is incomplete. The sample shows some 140,000 clones, around 85% of them seen only once. Germline V gene data show CDR1 as SGHRS and CDR2 as YFSETQ. The CDR3 totals 17 residues. Trimming removed 2 bases from V and 0 bases from J, with 15 bases in between. This clonotype was obtained from a woman aged 50 to 60 in good health and CMV-seropositive. Sequenced: PBMCs. V and J are TRBV5-1 and TRBJ1-3; possibly TRBD1 for D (6 bases). CDR3 region: CASSLTGPSISGNTIYF. The CDR3 coding sequence is TGCGCCAGCAGCTTAACAGGGCCGTCCATCTCTGGAAACACCATATATTTT.